This T cell receptor (beta chain) comes out of a study of T cell repertoires in cytomegalovirus infection. Study summary: CMV infection plus the matching HLA type was flagged by public TCR beta signatures.

There are a few counts of this clonotype. Its target is unknown. Germline-derived CDR1 and CDR2 are MNHEY and SMNVEV (reference sequence). V lost 0 bases to trimming and J lost 4 bases, with 12 bases between them. There are 15 residues in the CDR3. Whole-study findings and limits: Ex vivo responses were dominated by HLA-C-restricted CMV-specific TCR beta clonotypes. Based on cumulative public TCR beta family frequency, carriers of CMV plus the relevant HLA were identified.

Using its own MiXCR run on the reads, TCRdb lists one record per CDR3 protein. Here the sample spans fewer than 700,000 distinct CDR3 sequences, 24% being singletons. The sequenced material came from CD8+ T cells from PBMCs. This sequence originates from a human donor in good health (CMV status not recorded). Some clones in this sample may be carry-over from other donors' samples. The chain is built from TRBV27 and TRBJ1-2, with D possibly TRBD1 on 5 matching bases. The CDR3 is CASSLSRGSGYGYTF. CDR3 DNA sequence: TGTGCCAGCAGTTTATCTCGGGGGTCGGGCTATGGCTACACCTTC.